What follows are 21 T cell receptor beta chains derived from one specimen sequenced in a study of OX40 agonist ivuxolimab in advanced cancers. TCRdb's table, derived via immunoSEQ multiplex PCR, lists solely in-frame clones and lacks some. Found here are tens of thousands of clones, approximately 79% of them singletons; the top ten hold about 2.4%. Specimen: CD4+ or CD8+ T cells sorted from blood, collected in a trial of the OX40 agonist ivuxolimab. Receptor source: an adult with an advanced solid tumor such as melanoma, head and neck, liver or kidney cancer.

The chain links TRBV15 to TRBJ2-2; perhaps D is TRBD1 or TRBD2 (5 bases each). The CDR3 length is 16 residues. The germline gives CDR1 LNHNV, CDR2 YYDKDF (reference sequence). Trimming stripped 5 bases from V and 6 bases from J, with 19 bases between. The CDR3 coding sequence is TGTGCCACCAGCGGGGGAGATCATGGGGACCCCGGGGAGCTGTTTTTT. Translating it yields CATSGGDHGDPGELFF.

This sequence joins TRBV7-6 and TRBJ2-2; a possible D gene is TRBD2 (6 bases). V lost 1 base, J lost 5 bases, and 11 bases lay in between. This CDR3 is 15 amino acids long. Germline V gene data show CDR1 as SGHVS and CDR2 as FNYEAQ. CDR3 DNA sequence: TGTGCCAGCAGCTTAGAGGGGACTCCGACCGGGGAGCTGTTTTTT. Translation gives CASSLEGTPTGELFF. Full variable domain (missing parts from reference TRBV7-6 and TRBJ2-2): GAGVSQSPRYKVTKRGQDVALRCDPISGHVSLYWYRQALGQGPEFLTYFNYEAQQDKSGLPNDRFSAERPEGSISTLTIQRTEQRDSAMYRCASSLEGTPTGELFFGEGSRLTVL.

J is TRBJ2-4 and V is TRBV7-2; D possibly corresponds to TRBD1 (7 bases). This CDR3 is 14 amino acids long. The germline V and J ends were trimmed by 1 base and 9 bases, with 13 bases remaining between them. Germline V gives CDR1 SGHTA, CDR2 FQGNSA. The chain's CDR3 is CASSLGLGQAIQYF. Here the CDR3 DNA reads TGTGCCAGCAGCTTAGGACTAGGACAGGCCATTCAGTACTTC.

The chain links TRBV28 to TRBJ2-1, with TRBD2 matching 9 bases. This CDR3 is built from 14 residues. Germline CDR1 reads MDHEN; CDR2 reads SYDVKM. Trimming at V came to 2 bases and at J to 5 bases, leaving 1 base not matched to a gene. The DNA for the CDR3 is TGTGCCAGCAGTTTAGGGACTAGCCACAATGAGCAGTTCTTC. Its protein product is CASSLGTSHNEQFF.

This clone was recorded once. The gene calls are TRBV12-5 and TRBJ2-3; possibly TRBD1 for D (5 bases). Trimming took 5 bases from V and 6 from J, leaving 15 bases between them. Germline values: CDR1 LGHNT, CDR2 FRNRAP. CDR3 length equals 14 residues. The CDR3 DNA is TGTGCTAGTGGTAAGGGGCAGGGATGGGATACGCAGTATTTT. It codes for CASGKGQGWDTQYF.

The chain joins TRBV27 to TRBJ1-5; no clear D gene. Per germline, CDR1 MNHEY and CDR2 SMNVEV (reference sequence). The CDR3 sequence is 16 residues long. Deletions cut 0 bases from V and 1 base from J, with 10 bases between. The CDR3 sequence: CASSLSRVGSNQPQHF. In nucleotides, the CDR3 is TGTGCCAGCAGTTTATCAAGGGTAGGGAGCAATCAGCCCCAGCATTTT.

J is TRBJ2-5 and V is TRBV11-2; tentatively, D is TRBD2 (5 bases). V dropped 2 bases and J dropped 5 bases, with 15 bases sitting between them. The CDR3 runs 15 residues. Germline V lookup: CDR1 SGHAT, CDR2 FQNNGV. CDR3 nucleotide sequence: TGTGCCAGCAGCTTAAGCGGCTCCAAAGGGGAGACCCAGTACTTC. As protein: CASSLSGSKGETQYF.

V and J are TRBV11-3 and TRBJ2-1, with a tentative D call TRBD1 (6 bases). Germline loops: CDR1 SGHNT, CDR2 YENEEA. Trimming cost V 2 bases and J 4 bases, with 9 bases left between them. The CDR3 runs to 14 residues. CDR3 nucleotides: TGTGCCAGCAGCTTAATGGACAGTTACAATGAGCAGTTCTTC. This translates into CASSLMDSYNEQFF.

The rearrangement uses TRBV27 and TRBJ2-1; TRBD1 matches at 7 bases. With 5 bases clipped from V and 4 bases from J, the junction kept 5 bases outside the gene matches. This CDR3 spans 14 amino acids. The germline V gene encodes CDR1 MNHEY and CDR2 SMNVEV (reference sequence). The CDR3 bases are TGTGCCAGCAGTACTAAACAGGGGTACAATGAGCAGTTCTTC. Its translation is CASSTKQGYNEQFF.

The table lists this clone with many counts. V and J are TRBV6-4 and TRBJ1-6; 12 bases fit TRBD1. Trimming took 1 base from V and 11 from J; bases not matched to a gene: 6. Germline loops: CDR1 MRHNA, CDR2 SNTAGT. This CDR3 spans 16 amino acids. This chain's CDR3 is CASSDWDRGPKAPLHF. The DNA of the CDR3 is TGTGCCAGCAGTGACTGGGACAGGGGGCCCAAGGCACCCCTCCACTTT.

The chain is built from TRBV7-2 and TRBJ2-1; TRBD2 matches 14 bases. CDR3 size: 17 residues. V was pared by 4 bases and J by 7 bases, with 9 bases of the junction left unmatched. The germline CDR1 and CDR2 sequences are SGHTA and FQGNSA. The chain's CDR3 is CASSYEGTSGSRNEQFF. The DNA of the CDR3 is TGTGCCAGCAGCTACGAGGGGACTAGCGGGAGTAGGAATGAGCAGTTCTTC. Combining the CDR3 with reference TRBV7-2 and TRBJ2-1 gives the whole variable domain GAGVSQSPSNKVTEKGKDVELRCDPISGHTALYWYRQSLGQGLEFLIYFQGNSAPDKSGLPSDRFSAERTGGSVSTLTIQRTQQEDSAVYLCASSYEGTSGSRNEQFFGPGTRLTVL.

V and J are TRBV6-5 and TRBJ2-5, with no clear D. The DNA end is a closer match to TRBJ2-7, so the J assignment may be wrong. The CDR3 length is 14 residues. The V gene's germline CDR1 is MNHEY and CDR2 SVGAGI. The CDR3, as DNA: TGTGCCAGCAGCCCCGCCAGCGCCGATTACGAGCAGTACTTC. Its translation: CASSPASADYEQYF.

The chain links TRBV6-6 to TRBJ2-7; 9 bases agree with TRBD1. In germline, CDR1 is MNHNY, CDR2 SVGAGI (reference sequence). V trimming: 2 bases; J trimming: 6 bases; junction bases outside the gene matches: 8. CDR3 length equals 15 residues. CDR3 amino acids: CASSYGGQGFREQYF. The CDR3 bases are TGTGCCAGCAGTTACGGGGGACAGGGCTTTCGCGAGCAGTACTTC.

J is TRBJ2-4 and V is TRBV2; D not certain. The germline gives CDR1 SNHLY, CDR2 FYNNEI. Trimming took off 8 bases at V and 0 bases at J, with 14 bases between the two ends. The length of the CDR3 is 15 residues. CDR3 sequence: CASGILTGAKNIQYF. The CDR3 DNA sequence: TGTGCCAGCGGGATCCTGACTGGAGCCAAAAACATTCAGTACTTC.

The chain has TRBV19 and TRBJ1-4, with 9 positions matching TRBD1. CDR1 LNHDA and CDR2 SQIVND come from the germline V gene (reference sequence). V shed 3 bases and J 6 bases; nucleotides not matched to a gene: 5. This CDR3 spans 15 amino acids. In DNA, the CDR3 is TGTGCCAGTAGTATGGTGGGACAGGGCTATGAAAAACTGTTTTTT. Its translation is CASSMVGQGYEKLFF.

The chain combines TRBV11-3 with TRBJ2-2; D not resolved. The CDR3 is 14 amino acids. Germline V gene lookup returns CDR1 SGHNT and CDR2 YENEEA. Deletions cut 5 bases from V and 3 bases from J, with 10 bases between. The CDR3 is CASSQPRDTGELFF. CDR3 DNA sequence: TGTGCCAGCAGCCAACCCCGGGACACCGGGGAGCTGTTTTTT.

The count of this clone is one. The genes are TRBV28 and TRBJ2-7, with D possibly being TRBD2 (6 bases). The V and J ends lost 2 bases and 2 bases respectively, with 22 bases between them. The CDR3 has 18 residues. Germline values: CDR1 MDHEN, CDR2 SYDVKM. CDR3 residues: CASSLRRLLGLSAYEQYF. CDR3 in DNA: TGTGCCAGCAGTTTACGCCGTCTATTGGGACTTTCCGCCTACGAGCAGTACTTC. The full variable domain, with the rest looked up from reference TRBV28 and TRBJ2-7, is DVKVTQSSRYLVKRTGEKVFLECVQDMDHENMFWYRQDPGLGLRLIYFSYDVKMKEKGDIPEGYSVSREKKERFSLILESASTNQTSMYLCASSLRRLLGLSAYEQYFGPGTRLTVT.

The V gene is TRBV5-1, the J gene TRBJ2-3; perhaps D is TRBD1 or TRBD2 (5 bases each). Trimming left V 0 bases short and J 2 bases short, with 19 bases between. CDR1 and CDR2 from the germline V gene are SGHRS and YFSETQ. The CDR3 sequence is 18 residues long. CDR3 bases: TGCGCCAGCAGCTTGGGAGGGGCGGGCGTAGCCTTCACAGATACGCAGTATTTT. Amino acid sequence: CASSLGGAGVAFTDTQYF.

This chain joins TRBV6-6 and TRBJ1-6, with 10 bases identical to TRBD1. The CDR3 loop spans 16 amino acids. Germline V gives CDR1 MNHNY, CDR2 SVGAGI (reference sequence). The V segment lost 5 bases and the J segment 7 bases; nucleotides outside the gene matches: 8. CDR3 coding DNA: TGTGCCAGCAGTGGGGACAGGGGCGCAGGGAATTCACCCCTCCACTTT. This sequence encodes CASSGDRGAGNSPLHF.

The V call is TRBV10-3, the J call TRBJ2-7; TRBD2 is a possible D gene (5 bases). Trimming took 6 bases from V and 3 from J, leaving 12 bases between them. The CDR3 length is 13 residues. Looked up from germline, CDR1 is ENHRY and CDR2 is SYGVKD. CDR3 loop: CAIREDFFYEQYF. DNA of the CDR3: TGTGCCATCAGGGAGGATTTCTTCTACGAGCAGTACTTC.

The chain joins TRBV4-2 to TRBJ1-1; TRBD1 aligns across 7 bases. Germline V gene lookup returns CDR1 LGHNA and CDR2 YNFKEQ. The J segment lost 1 base and the V segment lost 2 bases, leaving 4 bases of the junction unmatched. The CDR3 sequence is 15 residues long. The CDR3, as DNA: TGTGCCAGCAGCCAAACGACAGGGTCGAACACTGAAGCTTTCTTT. Its protein is CASSQTTGSNTEAFF.